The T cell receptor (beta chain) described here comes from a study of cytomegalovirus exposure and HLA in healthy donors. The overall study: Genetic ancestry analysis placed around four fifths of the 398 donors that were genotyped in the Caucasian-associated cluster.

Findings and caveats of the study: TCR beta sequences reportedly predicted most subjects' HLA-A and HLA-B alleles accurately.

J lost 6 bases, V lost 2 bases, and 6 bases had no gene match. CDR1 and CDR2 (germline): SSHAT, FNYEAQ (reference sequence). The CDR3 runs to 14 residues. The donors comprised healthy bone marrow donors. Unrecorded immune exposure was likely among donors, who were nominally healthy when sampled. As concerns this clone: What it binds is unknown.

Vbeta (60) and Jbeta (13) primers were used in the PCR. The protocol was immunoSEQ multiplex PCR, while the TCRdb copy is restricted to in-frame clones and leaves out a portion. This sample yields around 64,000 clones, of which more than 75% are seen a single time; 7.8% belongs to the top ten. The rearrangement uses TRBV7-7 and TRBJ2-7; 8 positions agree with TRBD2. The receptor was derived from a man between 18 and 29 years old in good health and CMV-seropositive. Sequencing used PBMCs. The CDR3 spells CASSLMGAGGEQYF. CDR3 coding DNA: TGTGCCAGCAGCTTAATGGGGGCGGGGGGCGAGCAGTACTTC.